This entry features one TCR beta chain sequence. This sample was taken from a study of shared T cell receptors in the human thymus. In germline, CDR1 is LNHDA, CDR2 SQIVND (reference sequence). The J segment lost 5 bases and the V segment lost 5 bases, leaving 2 bases of the junction unmatched. This CDR3 has 13 residues. Assay used: immunoSEQ multiplex PCR; TCRdb lists only in-frame clones, some missing. The data contain about 710,000 clones, approximately 89% of them singletons. The same data also contributed to another study, on human thymus T cells.

The sequenced sample was thymocytes. The sequence was collected from a boy younger than two with a congenital heart defect. The genes are TRBV19 and TRBJ2-5; TRBD1 aligns across 10 bases. CDR3 DNA sequence: TGTGCCAGTAGTTGGACAGGGGGGGAGACCCAGTACTTC. Translating it yields CASSWTGGETQYF.